Listed below are T cell receptor beta chains from one sample, sequenced in a study of response to subunit inactivated influenza vaccine. Via MiXCR, TCRdb re-called the RT-PCR reads, giving one row per CDR3 protein. There are almost 600,000 distinct CDR3 sequences in the sample; 12% to 15% occur only once, and 11% lies in the top ten. Sequenced material: PBMCs from blood, taken 12 days after vaccination. These receptors all stem from a man aged 50-60 years who received an inactivated influenza vaccine. CDR3s include the opening cysteine and the closing phenylalanine or tryptophan. The D gene is left open where the match is weak. Clone size is shown for a subset of rows, as once, few, many or a class of expanded clone.

V: TRBV6-2/TRBV6-3; D: NA; J: TRBJ2-5; size: few; DNA: TGTGCCAGCAACCTTCCTCCGGCGAGGAGGATCCAAGAGACCCAGTACTTC; CDR3: CASNLPPARRIQETQYF
V: TRBV28; D: TRBD2; J: TRBJ2-1; size: NA; DNA: TGTGCCAGCACTCCCTTAGCGGGAACCACGGATGAGCAGTTCTTC; CDR3: CASTPLAGTTDEQFF
V: TRBV28; D: NA; J: TRBJ1-6; size: NA; DNA: TGTGCCAGCAGTTTATTTACCGGGCCAAACTATAATTCACCCCTCCACTTT; CDR3: CASSLFTGPNYNSPLHF
V: TRBV6-2/TRBV6-3; D: NA; J: TRBJ2-1; size: NA; DNA: TGTGCCAGCAGCTCCAGAGGGAGGTACCCACCTATTGAGCAGTTCTTC; CDR3: CASSSRGRYPPIEQFF
V: TRBV15; D: TRBD1; J: TRBJ1-2; size: few; DNA: TGTGCCACCAGCAGATTGGGACAGCTCTATGGCTACACCTTC; CDR3: CATSRLGQLYGYTF
V: TRBV3-1; D: NA; J: TRBJ2-5; size: NA; DNA: TGTGCCAGCAGCTCACGGACAGTTCTCCAAGAGACCCAGTACTTC; CDR3: CASSSRTVLQETQYF
V: TRBV18; D: TRBD1; J: TRBJ1-5; size: once; DNA: TGTGCCAGCTCCCCCGACAGGGCGAGGCCCCAGCATTTT; CDR3: CASSPDRARPQHF
V: TRBV6-5; D: NA; J: TRBJ1-1; size: few; DNA: TGTGCCAGCAGTTACTCGATAGGGCCAGCCCGCACCGGGGCTTTCTTT; CDR3: CASSYSIGPARTGAFF
V: TRBV5-1; D: NA; J: TRBJ1-4; size: NA; DNA: TGCGCCAGCAGCTTTTCTGCGGGGCAGCAAAAACTGTTTTTT; CDR3: CASSFSAGQQKLFF
V: TRBV4-1; D: TRBD1; J: TRBJ2-7; size: few; DNA: TGCGCCAGCAGCCAAAATCCGGGACAGGAGTTCTACGAGCAGTACTTC; CDR3: CASSQNPGQEFYEQYF
V: TRBV12-3/TRBV12-4; D: TRBD1; J: TRBJ2-7; size: NA; DNA: TGTGCCAGCAGTTGGGACAGGGGGGACGAGCAGTACTTC; CDR3: CASSWDRGDEQYF
V: TRBV5-1; D: NA; J: TRBJ2-5; size: few; DNA: TGCGCCAGCAGCAGGACAGCTTTCGGGGAGACCCAGTACTTC; CDR3: CASSRTAFGETQYF
V: TRBV29-1; D: TRBD1; J: TRBJ2-1; size: many; DNA: TGCAGCGTTGCGCGAACAGGGGTGAATGAGCAGTTCTTC; CDR3: CSVARTGVNEQFF
V: TRBV20-1; D: NA; J: TRBJ2-5; size: many; DNA: TGCACAACGGGGGGCGAGACCCAGTACTTC; CDR3: CTTGGETQYF
V: TRBV5-5; D: NA; J: TRBJ1-1; size: few; DNA: TGTGCCAGCAGCTTGGGGGCAGAGAGAATGAACACTGAAGCTTTCTTT; CDR3: CASSLGAERMNTEAFF
V: TRBV20-1; D: TRBD2; J: TRBJ2-1; size: few; DNA: TGCAGTGCCGGGAGGGGAGGGGGAAATGAGCAGTTCTTC; CDR3: CSAGRGGGNEQFF
V: TRBV29-1; D: NA; J: TRBJ2-2; size: few; DNA: TGCAGCGTTCCCTTACCCAATCAGGGCCGCACCGGGGAGCTGTTTTTT; CDR3: CSVPLPNQGRTGELFF
V: TRBV20-1; D: NA; J: TRBJ1-2; size: few; DNA: TGCAGTGCTGATGGGGCAGGGGACTATGGCTACACCTTC; CDR3: CSADGAGDYGYTF
V: TRBV24-1; D: NA; J: TRBJ2-3; size: few; DNA: TGTGCCACCAGTGATCGCTCACTTGGGGCAGATACGCAGTATTTT; CDR3: CATSDRSLGADTQYF
V: TRBV12-3/TRBV12-4; D: TRBD1; J: TRBJ1-5; size: NA; DNA: TGTGCCAGCAAGTATGGACAGGACAATCAGCCCCAGCATTTT; CDR3: CASKYGQDNQPQHF
V: TRBV12-3/TRBV12-4; D: NA; J: TRBJ1-1; size: few; DNA: TGTGCCAGCGGGGGGATGATGAACACTGAAGCTTTCTTT; CDR3: CASGGMMNTEAFF
V: TRBV29-1; D: TRBD2; J: TRBJ2-7; size: few; DNA: TGCAGCGCAAGAATGGCGGGAGGGCCTCTGTACGAGCAGTACTTC; CDR3: CSARMAGGPLYEQYF
V: TRBV18; D: TRBD1; J: TRBJ2-2; size: few; DNA: TGTGCCAGCTCACCGACGGGACAGGGTGTCGGGGAGCTGTTTTTT; CDR3: CASSPTGQGVGELFF
V: TRBV7-2; D: TRBD2; J: TRBJ2-3; size: NA; DNA: TGTGCCAGCAGCGAGGGACTAGCACGCACAGATACGCAGTATTTT; CDR3: CASSEGLARTDTQYF
V: TRBV5-1; D: NA; J: TRBJ1-4; size: few; DNA: TGCGCCAGCAGCTTGAGCGCGGCTAATGAAAAACTGTTTTTT; CDR3: CASSLSAANEKLFF
V: TRBV29-1; D: NA; J: TRBJ2-7; size: NA; DNA: TGCAGCGTTGAGACCCGGGACACCAGCTCCTACGAGCAGTACTTC; CDR3: CSVETRDTSSYEQYF
V: TRBV3-1; D: TRBD2; J: TRBJ2-7; size: many; DNA: TGTGCCAGCAGCCCCGGGACTAGCGGGATCGGAGGGCTTTCGTACGAGCAGTACTTC; CDR3: CASSPGTSGIGGLSYEQYF
V: TRBV6-1; D: NA; J: TRBJ1-6; size: NA; DNA: TGTGCCAGCAGTGAATTTAGTGGAAATTCACCCCTCCACTTT; CDR3: CASSEFSGNSPLHF
V: TRBV4-2; D: TRBD2; J: TRBJ2-5; size: NA; DNA: TGTGCCAGCAGCCCCAATAGCGGGGGATATTCTGAGACCCAGTACTTC; CDR3: CASSPNSGGYSETQYF
V: TRBV12-3/TRBV12-4; D: NA; J: TRBJ2-6; size: many; DNA: TGTGCCAGCAGTTTACTGGGGGCGCTCGGGGCCAACGTCCTGACTTTC; CDR3: CASSLLGALGANVLTF
V: TRBV28; D: NA; J: TRBJ2-7; size: NA; DNA: TGTGCCAGCAGTTTATATCCGCGACCTACACGATCCTACGAGCAGTACTTC; CDR3: CASSLYPRPTRSYEQYF
V: TRBV9; D: NA; J: TRBJ2-3; size: few; DNA: TGTGCCAGCAGCGTAGGGTGGACAGATACGCAGTATTTT; CDR3: CASSVGWTDTQYF
V: TRBV24-1; D: NA; J: TRBJ2-3; size: once; DNA: TGTGCCACCAGTGATGGAGGCAGGGGAACCACAGATACGCAGTATTTT; CDR3: CATSDGGRGTTDTQYF
V: TRBV10-3; D: TRBD2; J: TRBJ2-1; size: NA; DNA: TGTGCCAGCAGGACTAGCGGGAGTGGGGGTAACAATGAGCAGTTCTTC; CDR3: CASRTSGSGGNNEQFF
V: TRBV20-1; D: TRBD1; J: TRBJ1-1; size: few; DNA: TGCAGTGCTAGAGATGCGGGACAGGGCACTGAAGCTTTCTTT; CDR3: CSARDAGQGTEAFF
V: TRBV6-5; D: TRBD2; J: TRBJ2-7; size: few; DNA: TGTGCCAGCAGTTACGCGGGAGTATGGGAACCCTACGAGCAGTACTTC; CDR3: CASSYAGVWEPYEQYF
V: TRBV5-1; D: TRBD1; J: TRBJ1-4; size: few; DNA: TGCGCCAGCAGCTTGGGACAGGGAGTCGGTAATGAAAAACTGTTTTTT; CDR3: CASSLGQGVGNEKLFF
V: TRBV5-1; D: NA; J: TRBJ2-2; size: few; DNA: TGCGCCAGCAGCCCTCGACTAAGAGCCAGGGGAACCTCGAACACCGGGGAGCTGTTTTTT; CDR3: CASSPRLRARGTSNTGELFF
V: TRBV7-2; D: TRBD2; J: TRBJ2-3; size: few; DNA: TGTGCCAGCAGCCTCATAGCGGGAGGGTTTGAGGATACGCAGTATTTT; CDR3: CASSLIAGGFEDTQYF
V: TRBV7-2; D: NA; J: TRBJ2-3; size: NA; DNA: TGTGCCAGCAGCTCGTCATTCCCAGATACGCAGTATTTT; CDR3: CASSSSFPDTQYF
V: TRBV9; D: NA; J: TRBJ1-3; size: NA; DNA: TGTGCCAGCAGCCCTCACGGAAGCTCTGGAAACACCATATATTTT; CDR3: CASSPHGSSGNTIYF
V: TRBV11-2; D: TRBD1; J: TRBJ2-1; size: NA; DNA: TGTGCCAGCAGCAAGGACAGGGCTCGGGAGCAGTTCTTC; CDR3: CASSKDRAREQFF
V: TRBV7-2; D: TRBD1; J: TRBJ1-1; size: NA; DNA: TGTGCCAGCAGCTTAAGGGGACAGGGCCGTCGAGTTTTCTTT; CDR3: CASSLRGQGRRVFF
V: TRBV19; D: NA; J: TRBJ1-1; size: NA; DNA: TGTGCCAGTAGTGGGAGACTGGGGCAAGGAACTGAAGCTTTCTTT; CDR3: CASSGRLGQGTEAFF
V: TRBV6-5; D: NA; J: TRBJ2-7; size: NA; DNA: TGTGCCAGCAGTTACAAGGTACCAACTACGAGCAGTACTTACTTC; CDR3: CASSYKVPTTSSTYF
V: TRBV4-3; D: TRBD2; J: TRBJ2-7; size: NA; DNA: TGCGCCAGCAGCCAAGAGCCAGCGGGGCTCTCCTACGAGCAGTACTTC; CDR3: CASSQEPAGLSYEQYF
V: TRBV9; D: NA; J: TRBJ2-3; size: many; DNA: TGTGCCAGCAGCGCTGAGCGGTTGACAGATACGCAGTATTTT; CDR3: CASSAERLTDTQYF
V: TRBV5-1; D: TRBD1; J: TRBJ2-5; size: many; DNA: TGCGCCAGCTCCAAACAGGACAGGGGGCTGGAGACCCAGTACTTC; CDR3: CASSKQDRGLETQYF